The 26 T cell receptor beta chains given below trace back to one sample, sequenced in a study of blood T cell repertoires in COVID-19. The data were produced by immunoSEQ multiplex PCR, yet TCRdb's version contains in-frame clones alone and is incomplete. There are 170,000 or so clones in the sample; 90% occur only once, and approximately 0.5% lies in the top ten. Sequencing was done on a sample of peripheral blood. Receptors originate from a man aged 50 to 59 with acute or convalescent COVID-19.

This sequence joins TRBV6-5 and TRBJ2-3; D may be TRBD2 (6 bases). The germline V and J ends were trimmed by 1 base and 1 base, with 9 bases remaining between them. The CDR3 has 15 amino acids. Germline-derived CDR1 and CDR2 are MNHEY and SVGAGI. The CDR3 here is CASSYWGVGTDTQYF. CDR3 in DNA: TGTGCCAGCAGTTACTGGGGGGTGGGCACAGATACGCAGTATTTT.

This clone was seen a single time. The chain carries TRBV14 and TRBJ1-6; TRBD1 matches at 7 bases. CDR3 length: 14 amino acids. Looked up from germline, CDR1 is SGHDN and CDR2 is FVKESK. V lost 4 bases, J lost 8 bases, and 5 bases stayed unmatched. Here the CDR3 reads CASSRDSHYSPLHF. As DNA, the CDR3 is TGTGCCAGCAGCCGGGACAGCCATTATTCACCCCTCCACTTT.

The J gene is TRBJ2-5, the V gene TRBV2; D uncertain. The CDR3 contains 14 residues. V was cut by 3 bases and J by 1 base, with 9 bases left in between. CDR1 SNHLY and CDR2 FYNNEI come from the germline V gene. Here the CDR3 DNA reads TGTGCCAGCAGTGACCCGAGGAGCCAAGAGACCCAGTACTTC. The encoded protein is CASSDPRSQETQYF.

J is TRBJ1-1 and V is TRBV9; a possible D gene is TRBD1 (5 bases). With 3 bases removed from V and 1 base from J, the gap between germline ends came to 7 bases. The CDR3 length is 13 residues. The germline CDR1 and CDR2 sequences are SGDLS and YYNGEE. In DNA form, the CDR3 reads TGTGCCAGCAGCGCCGGGGGGAACACTGAAGCTTTCTTT. This translates into CASSAGGNTEAFF.

This CDR3 reads CASSATGTPSYNEQFF. The CDR3 DNA follows: TGTGCCAGCAGCGCCACCGGGACTCCATCCTACAATGAGCAGTTCTTC. The V call is TRBV9, the J call TRBJ2-1; the D gene is possibly TRBD2 (6 bases). Trimming removed 3 bases from V and 1 base from J, with 14 bases in between. The germline V gene encodes CDR1 SGDLS and CDR2 YYNGEE. The length of the CDR3 is 16 residues.

This clone occurred once. V usage is TRBV5-6 and J usage is TRBJ1-1, with D unresolved. Deletions cut 2 bases from V and 1 base from J, with 9 bases between. The CDR3 sequence is 14 residues long. Germline V gives CDR1 SGHDT, CDR2 YYEEEE. CDR3 in DNA: TGTGCCAGCAGCTTTTACGGCGGGAACACTGAAGCTTTCTTT. Its translation is CASSFYGGNTEAFF.

The CDR3, as DNA: TGTGCCAGCAGCTGGGACAGATCCGTCTATGGCTACACCTTC. Translating gives CASSWDRSVYGYTF. This chain links TRBV5-5 with TRBJ1-2; the match to TRBD1 covers 7 bases. V lost 3 bases, J lost 4 bases, and 6 bases stayed unmatched. This CDR3 contains 14 residues. Germline V gene data show CDR1 as SGHKS and CDR2 as YYEKEE (reference sequence).

The chain carries TRBV5-6 and TRBJ2-2; TRBD1 matches 7 bases. Germline assignment: CDR1 SGHDT and CDR2 YYEEEE. The CDR3 is 14 amino acids. V was clipped by 3 bases and J by 6 bases; unmatched bases: 5. CDR3 nucleotides: TGTGCCAGCAGCTCAGGACAGGCTGCCGGGGAGCTGTTTTTT. Protein: CASSSGQAAGELFF.

The chain employs TRBV6-5 and TRBJ2-2; no firm D call. The CDR3 has 12 amino acids. The V end was cut by 4 bases, the J end by 5 bases, with 5 bases between. Per the germline V gene, CDR1 is MNHEY and CDR2 is SVGAGI. CDR3 nucleotides: TGTGCCAGCAGTTTTAGTACCGGGGAGCTGTTTTTT. Translating it yields CASSFSTGELFF.

The rearrangement uses TRBV2 and TRBJ2-5, with TRBD2 matching over 11 bases. The CDR3 runs 15 residues. V shed 5 bases and J 3 bases; nucleotides not matched to a gene: 5. Germline loops: CDR1 SNHLY, CDR2 FYNNEI. Here the CDR3 DNA reads TGTGCCAGCAGTAAGATGGGACTAGCGGAAGAGACCCAGTACTTC. Translation gives CASSKMGLAEETQYF. The full variable domain, in which reference TRBV2 and TRBJ2-5 provide the parts outside the CDR3, is EPEVTQTPSHQVTQMGQEVILRCVPISNHLYFYWYRQILGQKVEFLVSFYNNEISEKSEIFDDQFSVERPDGSNFTLKIRSTKLEDSAMYFCASSKMGLAEETQYFGPGTRLLVL.

This clone occurred a few times. The V call is TRBV28, the J call TRBJ2-3, with 9 bases matching TRBD2. Germline V CDR1 and CDR2: MDHEN, SYDVKM. The CDR3 length is 16 residues. After removal of 5 bases from V and 7 bases from J, the junction contained 13 bases not matched to a gene. The CDR3 spells CASSPTPSGGTNTQYF. DNA for the CDR3: TGTGCCAGCAGTCCTACACCGAGCGGGGGGACCAATACGCAGTATTTT.

V usage is TRBV20-1 and J usage is TRBJ2-3; D might be TRBD1 (5 bases). This CDR3 comprises 16 residues. The V gene lost 3 bases and the J gene lost 1 base, with 17 bases spanning the gap. Germline V gives CDR1 DFQATT, CDR2 SNEGSKA (reference sequence). The CDR3 here is CSASLYSDRGTDTQYF. CDR3 DNA: TGCAGTGCTAGTTTATACTCCGACAGAGGCACAGATACGCAGTATTTT.

The chain uses TRBV18 and TRBJ2-1; the match to TRBD2 covers 16 bases. The junction had 2 bases not matched to a gene; V was cut back by 0 bases and J by 6 bases. This CDR3 has 17 residues. Germline V CDR1 and CDR2: KGHSH, LQKENI. As DNA, the CDR3 is TGTGCCAGCTCACCACCGGGACTAGCGGGGGGGCCCAATGAGCAGTTCTTC. It translates to CASSPPGLAGGPNEQFF.

This clone has just one count. J is TRBJ2-5 and V is TRBV2; D uncertain. The CDR3 totals 12 residues. The germline V gene encodes CDR1 SNHLY and CDR2 FYNNEI. V was shortened by 7 bases and J by 0 bases, with 6 bases between the two germline ends. CDR3 protein: CASKEYQETQYF. The CDR3 bases are TGTGCCAGCAAAGAGTACCAAGAGACCCAGTACTTC. Together with reference TRBV2 and TRBJ2-5, the CDR3 gives the full variable domain: EPEVTQTPSHQVTQMGQEVILRCVPISNHLYFYWYRQILGQKVEFLVSFYNNEISEKSEIFDDQFSVERPDGSNFTLKIRSTKLEDSAMYFCASKEYQETQYFGPGTRLLVL.

This rearrangement joins TRBV6-1 to TRBJ1-1, with unresolved D. This CDR3 is 14 amino acids long. Trimming left V 0 bases short and J 1 base short, with 6 bases between. Germline assignment: CDR1 MNHNS and CDR2 SASEGT. In DNA, the CDR3 is TGTGCCAGCAGTGAAGCCCCCCAGAACACTGAAGCTTTCTTT. Translated, it gives CASSEAPQNTEAFF.

The J gene is TRBJ1-2, the V gene TRBV6-4, with D unclear. This CDR3 spans 12 amino acids. Trimming pared 5 bases from V and 8 bases from J, leaving 12 bases between. From germline, CDR1 is MRHNA and CDR2 SNTAGT. The CDR3, as DNA: TGTGCCAGCAGTCCCGGGGAGGGAGGCTACACCTTC. It specifies CASSPGEGGYTF.

This clone was detected only once. The rearrangement joins TRBV27 to TRBJ2-1, with TRBD2 as a possible D gene (6 bases). The V and J ends lost 0 bases and 9 bases respectively, with 12 bases between them. The CDR3 has 14 amino acids. CDR1 and CDR2 (germline): MNHEY, SMNVEV (reference sequence). In DNA, the CDR3 is TGTGCCAGCAGTTTATCCCGGGGGACGGTTGAGCAGTTCTTC. It translates to CASSLSRGTVEQFF.

The rearrangement links TRBV9 to TRBJ2-5, with TRBD2 matching over 9 bases. With 0 bases clipped from V and 4 bases from J, the junction kept 7 bases outside the gene matches. The CDR3 runs to 16 residues. CDR1 is SGDLS and CDR2 is YYNGEE in the germline V gene. CDR3 region: CASSVGGGRARETQYF. The CDR3 DNA reads TGTGCCAGCAGCGTAGGCGGCGGGAGGGCCAGAGAGACCCAGTACTTC.

V gene TRBV7-2 combines with J gene TRBJ1-4; possible D gene TRBD1, 5 bases. CDR1 and CDR2 (germline): SGHTA, FQGNSA. Trimming cost V 4 bases and J 3 bases, with 9 bases left between them. The CDR3 is 14 residues long. Here the CDR3 DNA reads TGTGCCAGCAGCTGGGGGGGAGCTAATGAAAAACTGTTTTTT. Translating it yields CASSWGGANEKLFF.

The chain employs TRBV5-6 and TRBJ1-1; TRBD1 agrees at 8 bases. Trimming took 0 bases from V and 8 from J; bases not matched to a gene: 9. Germline V gene sequence: CDR1 SGHDT, CDR2 YYEEEE. This CDR3 has 15 residues. CDR3 region: CASSLAYGQGREAFF. CDR3 nucleotide sequence: TGTGCCAGCAGCTTGGCCTATGGACAGGGACGCGAAGCTTTCTTT.

V usage is TRBV10-2 and J usage is TRBJ2-1; 10 bases map to TRBD2. Losses at the gene ends were 8 bases for V and 4 bases for J; bases not matched to a gene: 8. The germline V gene has CDR1 WSHSY and CDR2 SAAADI. The CDR3 sequence is 15 residues long. CDR3 DNA sequence: TGCGCCAGCGGGGCGCTAGCGGGGGCTTACAATGAGCAGTTCTTC. Translating gives CASGALAGAYNEQFF.

The chain links TRBV28 to TRBJ1-1, with a tentative D call TRBD1 (5 bases). V gave up 4 bases and J gave up 1 base, with 19 bases separating them. This CDR3 is built from 17 residues. Germline CDR1 MDHEN, CDR2 SYDVKM. The CDR3 nucleotides read TGTGCCAGCAGTTCGCAGGGTCGTGGGAATTCGAACACTGAAGCTTTCTTT. This encodes CASSSQGRGNSNTEAFF.

The chain couples TRBV7-9 to TRBJ1-5; 7 bases agree with TRBD1. The CDR3 totals 18 residues. The junction had 9 bases not matched to a gene; V was cut back by 1 base and J by 0 bases. Per germline, CDR1 SEHNR and CDR2 FQNEAQ (reference sequence). The CDR3 is CASSLGTGAAYSNQPQHF. The CDR3 DNA is TGTGCCAGCAGCTTAGGCACAGGGGCCGCGTATAGCAATCAGCCCCAGCATTTT. The full variable domain, its missing parts supplied by reference TRBV7-9 and TRBJ1-5, is DTGVSQNPRHKITKRGQNVTFRCDPISEHNRLYWYRQTLGQGPEFLTYFQNEAQLEKSRLLSDRFSAERPKGSFSTLEIQRTEQGDSAMYLCASSLGTGAAYSNQPQHFGDGTRLSIL.

V usage is TRBV11-1 and J usage is TRBJ2-5, with D perhaps TRBD2 (6 bases). From germline, CDR1 is SGHAT and CDR2 FQDESV (reference sequence). V shed 3 bases and J shed 7 bases, with 12 bases lying between them. The CDR3 contains 13 residues. The CDR3 sequence is CASSFRLDGTQYF. CDR3 nucleotide sequence: TGTGCCAGCAGCTTCCGACTAGATGGGACCCAGTACTTC.

The V call is TRBV10-1, the J call TRBJ2-4; D remains unclear. In germline, CDR1 is WNHNN, CDR2 SYGVQD (reference sequence). The CDR3 loop spans 15 amino acids. Trimming shortened V by 0 bases and J by 0 bases, and 6 bases separated the two germline ends. CDR3 DNA: TGCGCCAGCAGTGAGTCTTGGCTAGCCAAAAACATTCAGTACTTC. Protein product: CASSESWLAKNIQYF.

The V gene is TRBV27, the J gene TRBJ2-6; 11 positions agree with TRBD1. This CDR3 is 16 amino acids long. With V trimmed by 10 bases and J by 2 bases, 7 bases remained unmatched. The germline V gene has CDR1 MNHEY and CDR2 SMNVEV (reference sequence). DNA of the CDR3: TGTGCCACCCGGACAGGGGGCTTACCTGGGGCCAACGTCCTGACTTTC. This translates into CATRTGGLPGANVLTF.